This T cell receptor beta chain is drawn from a study of blood T cell repertoires in COVID-19. Measured with immunoSEQ multiplex PCR; TCRdb has only the in-frame clones, and not every one. The table shows over 100,000 clones, with around nine tenths occurring only once. Germline assignment: CDR1 LGHDT and CDR2 YNNKEL (reference sequence). V lost 1 base, J lost 2 bases, and 11 bases lay in between. The CDR3 extends over 15 amino acids. Sequencing was carried out using peripheral blood. V gene TRBV3-1 (or the pseudogene TRBV3-2) combines with J gene TRBJ1-2, with D unresolved. The sequence derives from a human donor with acute or convalescent COVID-19. The donor label of this sample is uncertain. CDR3 in DNA: TGTGCCAGCAGCCAAGGGGCATCTACAAACTATGGCTACACCTTC. Amino acid sequence: CASSQGASTNYGYTF.